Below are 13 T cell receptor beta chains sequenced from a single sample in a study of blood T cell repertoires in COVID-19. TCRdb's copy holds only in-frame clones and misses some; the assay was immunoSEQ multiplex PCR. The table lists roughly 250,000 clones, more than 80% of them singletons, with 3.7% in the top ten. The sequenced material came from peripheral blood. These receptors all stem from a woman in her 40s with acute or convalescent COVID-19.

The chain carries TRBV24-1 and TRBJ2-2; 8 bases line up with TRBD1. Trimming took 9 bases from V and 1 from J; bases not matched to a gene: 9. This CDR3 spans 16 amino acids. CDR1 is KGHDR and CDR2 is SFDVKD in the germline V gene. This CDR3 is CATHPGGTGNTGELFF. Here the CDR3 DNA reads TGTGCCACCCACCCAGGGGGGACAGGGAACACCGGGGAGCTGTTTTTT.

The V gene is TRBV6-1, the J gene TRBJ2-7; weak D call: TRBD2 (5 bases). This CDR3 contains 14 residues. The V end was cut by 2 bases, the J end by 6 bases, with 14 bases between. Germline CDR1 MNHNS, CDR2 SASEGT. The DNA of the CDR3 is TGTGCCAGCAGTGAATCAGGACTTCGGAGCGAGCAGTACGTC. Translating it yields CASSESGLRSEQYV.

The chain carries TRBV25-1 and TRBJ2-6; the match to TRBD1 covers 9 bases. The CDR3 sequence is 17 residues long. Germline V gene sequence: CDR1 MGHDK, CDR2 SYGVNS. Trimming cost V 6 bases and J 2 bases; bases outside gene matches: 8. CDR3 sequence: CASSPVTGGAGANVLTF. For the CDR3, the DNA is TGTGCCAGCAGCCCGGTCACAGGGGGCGCTGGGGCCAACGTCCTGACTTTC.

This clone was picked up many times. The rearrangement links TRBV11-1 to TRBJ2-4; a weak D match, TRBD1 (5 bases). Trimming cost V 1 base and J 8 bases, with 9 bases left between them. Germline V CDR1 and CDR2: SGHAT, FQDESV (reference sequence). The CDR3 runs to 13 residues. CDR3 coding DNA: TGTGCCAGCAGCTTAGTCAGGGCGGACATTCAGTACTTC. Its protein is CASSLVRADIQYF. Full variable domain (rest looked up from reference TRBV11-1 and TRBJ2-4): EAEVAQSPRYKITEKSQAVAFWCDPISGHATLYWYRQILGQGPELLVQFQDESVVDDSQLPKDRFSAERLKGVDSTLKIQPAELGDSAMYLCASSLVRADIQYFGAGTRLSVL.

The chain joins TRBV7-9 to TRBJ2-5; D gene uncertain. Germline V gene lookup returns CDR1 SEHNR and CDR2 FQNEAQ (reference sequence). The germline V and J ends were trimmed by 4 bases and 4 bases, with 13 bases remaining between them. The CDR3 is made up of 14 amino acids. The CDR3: CASSSYKGGETQYF. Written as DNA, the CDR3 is TGTGCCAGCAGCTCCTATAAAGGCGGAGAGACCCAGTACTTC. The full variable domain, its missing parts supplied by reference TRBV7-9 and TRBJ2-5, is DTGVSQNPRHKITKRGQNVTFRCDPISEHNRLYWYRQTLGQGPEFLTYFQNEAQLEKSRLLSDRFSAERPKGSFSTLEIQRTEQGDSAMYLCASSSYKGGETQYFGPGTRLLVL.

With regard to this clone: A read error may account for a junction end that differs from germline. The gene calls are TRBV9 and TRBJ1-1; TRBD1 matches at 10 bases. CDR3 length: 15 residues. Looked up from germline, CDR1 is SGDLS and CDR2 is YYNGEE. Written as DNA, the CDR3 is TGTGCCAGCAGCGTAGTTCCCTCCCCCGGACAGGGGGATCTCTTT. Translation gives CASSVVPSPGQGDLF.

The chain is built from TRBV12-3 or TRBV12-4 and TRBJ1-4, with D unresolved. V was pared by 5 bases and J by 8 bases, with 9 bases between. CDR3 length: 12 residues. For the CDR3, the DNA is TGTGCCAGCAGTCCAAGTCAGGAAAAACTGTTTTTT. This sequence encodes CASSPSQEKLFF.

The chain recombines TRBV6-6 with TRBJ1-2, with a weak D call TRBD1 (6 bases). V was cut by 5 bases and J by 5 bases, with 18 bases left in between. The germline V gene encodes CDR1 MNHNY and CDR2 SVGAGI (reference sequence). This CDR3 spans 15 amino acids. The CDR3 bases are TGTGCCAGCAGTAGAAAGGCAGGGGATGGGTATGGCTACACCTTC. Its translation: CASSRKAGDGYGYTF.

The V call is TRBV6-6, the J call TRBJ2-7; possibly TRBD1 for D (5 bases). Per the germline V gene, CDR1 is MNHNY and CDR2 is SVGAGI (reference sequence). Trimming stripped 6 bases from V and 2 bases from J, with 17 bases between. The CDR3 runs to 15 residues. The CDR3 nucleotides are TGTGCCAGCAGCCACTGGTTCGAAGGGGCCTACGAGCAGTACGTC. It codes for CASSHWFEGAYEQYV.

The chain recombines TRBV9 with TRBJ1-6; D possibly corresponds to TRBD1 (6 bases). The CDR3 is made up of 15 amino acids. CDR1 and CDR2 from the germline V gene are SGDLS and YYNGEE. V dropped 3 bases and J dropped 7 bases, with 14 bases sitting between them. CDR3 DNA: TGTGCCAGCAGCGGCCGACAGGACCCAAATTCACCCCTCCACTTT. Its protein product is CASSGRQDPNSPLHF.

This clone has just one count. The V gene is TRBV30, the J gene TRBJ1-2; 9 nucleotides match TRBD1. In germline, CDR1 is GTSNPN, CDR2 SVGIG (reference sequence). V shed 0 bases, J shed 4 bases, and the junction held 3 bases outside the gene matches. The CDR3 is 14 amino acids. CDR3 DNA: TGTGCCTGGAGTGTAGACAGGGGGGGCTATGGCTACACCTTC. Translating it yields CAWSVDRGGYGYTF.

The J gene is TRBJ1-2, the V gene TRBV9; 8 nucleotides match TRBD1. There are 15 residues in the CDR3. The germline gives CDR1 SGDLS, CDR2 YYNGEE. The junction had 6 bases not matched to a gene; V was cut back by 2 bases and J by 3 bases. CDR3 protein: CASSVSGGADYGYTF. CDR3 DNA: TGTGCCAGCAGCGTTTCAGGGGGCGCCGACTATGGCTACACCTTC.

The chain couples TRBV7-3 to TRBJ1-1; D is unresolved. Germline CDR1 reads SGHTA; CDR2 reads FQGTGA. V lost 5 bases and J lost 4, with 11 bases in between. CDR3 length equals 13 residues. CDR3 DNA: TGTGCCAGCAGCCAAGCGTCGGTCACTGAAGCTTTCTTT. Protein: CASSQASVTEAFF.